The sequence of this TCR beta chain was determined in a study of cytomegalovirus exposure and HLA in healthy donors (TCRdb year 2017). In the study overall: In an earlier analysis of 450 to 750 of the donors, 276 Gb of sequence data and 100 million or so unique TCR beta sequences from 180 million or so T cells were reported. An earlier analysis of approximately 580 of the donors used high-throughput TCR beta sequencing to judge whether each TCR beta V gene segment behaved as functional or pseudogenic. Both class I and class II loci were covered by HLA typing, at four-digit resolution. In addition to the first cohort of 666 subjects, a separate validation cohort of 120 different subjects was used. To predict cytomegalovirus infection status, the study brought together high-throughput TCR immunosequencing, statistical association of individual TCRs with disease status, and machine learning. A later analysis re-analyzed previously published TCR beta repertoires from 550 to 700 donors and added high-resolution HLA genotyping to study TCR occurrence patterns. Rather than using new phenotypic data, the later analysis identified candidate immune exposures from TCR beta sequences and from how often those sequences occurred across donors. Every repertoire in the discovery cohort had been generated on one and the same sequencing platform. The study was designed to test whether signatures of past pathogen exposure could be identified by cataloging public T cell receptors. In a later genetic analysis, genome-wide SNP genotypes for about 65% of the roughly 670 donors were used, and that subset was treated as a discovery cohort. The study profiled the T cell repertoires of 550 to 700 subjects by immunosequencing and related them to cytomegalovirus serostatus. Typing coverage differed by locus: A, B, C, DRB1 and DQB1 were typed in roughly 620-630 donors, DQA1 in about 510, DPA1 in some 600, and DPB1 in 450 to 490. Donor age, sex, ethnicity and CMV serostatus were compiled together with the repertoire data. Across 300 to 500 genotyped donors of the cohort, an average of roughly 250,000 unique TCR beta nucleotide sequences per donor were sequenced, and 15% to 20% of those sequences were non-productive. Around 320 gigabases of sequencing data and approximately 80 million unique TCR sequences were included in an early release covering 550 to 650 HLA-typed donors. A few DR-DQ haplotypes were handled as single units for association and clustering because linkage in the cohort was strong. Of the roughly 400 genotyped donors, around 81% fell in the genetic ancestry cluster associated with self-reported Caucasian donors. Study-wide conclusions, independent of this receptor: The classifier was reported to diagnose cytomegalovirus status with high specificity and sensitivity in both the original cohort and the validation cohort. In a later analysis, the rate of TCR association differed among HLA loci, with DRB1 alleles having the most associated TCRs and HLA-C alleles having the fewest. According to a later analysis, parvovirus B19, influenza, CMV and Epstein-Barr virus appeared linked to several top co-occurrence clusters. A later analysis found that most CMV-associated TCR beta chains appeared HLA-restricted, with HLA associations seemingly driven largely by CMV exposure. A later genetic analysis associated a missense DCLRE1C variant with V-gene and J-gene trimming of TCR beta chains, and an independent cohort replicated the association. When HLA alleles, especially DR and DQ, strongly co-occurred, TCR associations were difficult to assign to individual alleles. The authors suggested that the approach could potentially be extended to other disease states and immunological phenotypes. In this cohort, only TCR beta chains were sequenced, and detectable features were limited by the absence of alpha or paired-chain data. Compared with equally common non-associated chains, HLA-associated TCR beta chains in a later analysis were more clonally expanded and had lower generation probabilities. Compared with the approximately 670-donor mean, donors in an Asian-associated ancestry cluster had fewer N-insertions in productive TCRs, according to a later genetic analysis. A cluster of highly shared sequence variants was judged likely to be a technical artifact of the sequencing pipeline. While some public TCRs were present in many individuals, most TCR sequences turned up only very rarely across donors. The 87-base-pair reads could not distinguish some IMGT-functional V segments, including TRBV6-2 and TRBV6-3, so those segments were excluded. A few of the identified cytomegalovirus-associated TCR beta chains were confirmed in vitro to be specific for cytomegalovirus antigens. A further reported finding was that TCR beta sequences accurately predicted the HLA-A and HLA-B alleles for most subjects in the first cohort. The only immune exposure information available for the cohort was CMV serostatus. Linkage disequilibrium might explain the correlated functional status among segregating V segments, but an unknown experimental factor could not be excluded. Specific HLA alleles were associated with 15,000 to 20,000 TCR beta sequences at a false discovery rate of 0.05 in a later analysis. Presence/absence analyses assumed roughly uniform sequencing depth across donors, an assumption that may not hold. An earlier analysis of around 540 of the donors showed that most TCR beta V segments appeared in productive rearrangements either about 87% or about 30% of the time, which broadly matched IMGT annotations. Because HLA typing was missing for some donors at each locus, association tests included only the typed subset. The earlier analysis of a few hundred of the donors excluded 15 to 20 rarely observed V segments, including chromosome 9 orphons, because counts were too low. The study listed approximately 150 TCR beta chains as associated with cytomegalovirus.

Library construction relied on the immunoSEQ multiplex PCR assay. The multiplex PCR relied on a mix of 60 forward primers for TCR Vbeta segments and 13 reverse primers for TCR Jbeta segments. Amplification of the CDR3 region of rearranged TCR beta genes was performed with a multiplex PCR assay on genomic DNA. The Illumina HiSeq System was used to sequence the amplified TCR beta libraries as 87-base-pair reads. The paper's processing steps were these. In a later analysis, roughly 80 million unique TCR beta chains were counted across the roughly 610 repertoires, and roughly 11 million of these chains were shared by at least two donors. Raw reads were error-corrected and collapsed into unique sequences with a nearest-neighbor algorithm that merged closely related sequences to remove PCR and sequencing errors. CDR3 sequences were aligned to IMGT reference sequences to assign V, D and J gene segments. For a sequence to be retained, a match of at least six nucleotides to both a V gene segment and a J gene segment was required. A rearrangement was called productive if the CDR3 had no stop codons and remained in frame with V and J, and every other rearrangement was called non-productive. Following IMGT convention, CDR3 was defined as the stretch from the second conserved V-encoded cysteine up to the conserved J-encoded phenylalanine. In an earlier analysis of just under 600 of the donors, sequences lacking an unambiguous match to a single V gene segment were excluded. An earlier analysis of a few hundred of the donors called V segments functional above 56.7% productive rearrangements and segregating when the between-donor standard deviation exceeded 5%. A statistical classification framework was built to diagnose cytomegalovirus status from the catalog of TCR beta chain sequences. V and J gene assignment, in a later analysis, came from comparing TCR nucleotide sequences with IMGT/GENE-DB human TR gene sequences. In a later analysis, CDR3 sequences and most-parsimonious VDJ recombination scenarios were assigned using the TCRdist pipeline. In a later analysis, each TCR beta chain was defined by its CDR3 amino acid sequence together with its V-gene family, and reads lacking a unique V-gene family were excluded. A later analysis removed several hundred highly shared, low-generation-probability nucleotide sequences to deal with suspected cross-contamination and a sequencing artifact. A later analysis calculated a clonal expansion index for each public chain from normalized within-repertoire ranks of inferred template counts. A later analysis computed generation probabilities with a VDJ recombination model fitted to out-of-frame rearrangements, and checked the results against IGoR. Hypergeometric tests were used in a later analysis to score TCR-TCR, TCR-HLA and TCR-CMV co-occurrence, with a repertoire-size bias correction applied to the TCR pairs. To estimate false discovery rates, a later analysis permuted the HLA or CMV assignments 20 times. A later analysis grouped co-occurring TCRs with DBSCAN, adding TCRdist sequence similarity when clustering within HLA-allele-positive subsets. For co-occurrence clustering, repertoires with fewer than 30,000 or more than 120,000 public chains were excluded, along with roughly five repertoires with anomalous nucleotide sharing. Drawn from immuneACCESS, this table holds only the in-frame rearrangements with V and J called that TCRdb kept. Clones are partly lost; checked studies trace under half to an unresolved V gene and leave the rest unexplained. V and J calls and clone size are those listed in that table; D and trimming were worked out from the DNA. This sample comprises about 160,000 clones, approximately 80% of them detected only once. The ten biggest clones cover 4.3% of the sample.

The cohort was made up of about 670 healthy bone marrow donors. All cohort members were sampled while nominally healthy, although unrecorded immune exposures were likely present. The donor was CMV seronegative and belonged to the group of 320 or so seronegative cohort members. Each donor provided a peripheral blood sample, and peripheral blood mononuclear cells were used for TCR beta sequencing. The Qiagen DNeasy Blood Extraction Kit was used to extract genomic DNA from the blood cell samples. The germline V gene specifies MGHRA as CDR1 and YSYEKL as CDR2. A distance of 19 bases separates the germline ends of V and J, which lose 3 bases and 11 bases respectively. The CDR3 runs 14 residues from the cysteine to the phenylalanine. Just the 42-base CDR3 DNA is kept, in frame starting at base 1. As concerns this clone: Its antigen target is currently unknown. Per-base quality was not reported, and no clone a single base away is much larger than it.

Sequenced: PBMCs. The chain is assembled from TRBV4-1 and TRBJ2-5; TRBD1 is perhaps the D gene, given 6 matching bases. This TCR was sampled from a man in his forties or fifties in good health and CMV-seronegative. The nucleotide sequence reads as follows: TGCGCCAGCAGCCACCACGGACAGCTAAGGGAGCAGTACTTC. Its translation is CASSHHGQLREQYF.